A selection of T cell receptor beta chains follows, all from one sample in a study of control samples from healthy donors and cancer patients. The data were produced by immunoSEQ multiplex PCR, yet TCRdb's version contains in-frame clones alone and is incomplete. Of roughly 70,000 clones listed, approximately 80% are singletons. The sequenced material came from blood. The receptors were sampled from a man between 45 and 60 years old in good health. Each CDR3 is given with its conserved first and last residue. The D gene is left open where the match is weak. Size values are once, few and many counts, or a class for expanded clones, and some rows have none.

abundance	d_gene	v_gene	j_gene	CDR3nt	CDR3aa
NA	TRBD1	TRBV7-3	TRBJ1-1	TGTGCCAGCAGGGACAGGGGAAACACTGAAGCTTTCTTT	CASRDRGNTEAFF
NA	TRBD2	TRBV2	TRBJ2-1	TGTGCCAGCAGTTACCCCGGGACTAGCGCCTTGAGCTCCTACAATGAGCAGTTCTTC	CASSYPGTSALSSYNEQFF
medium-sized	NA	TRBV7-9	TRBJ1-6	TGTGCCAGCAGCCCGCCGGAGGGCCTTAATTCACCCCTCCACTTT	CASSPPEGLNSPLHF
few	TRBD1	TRBV11-2	TRBJ1-5	TGTGCCAGCAGCCCACGGACAGGGGGGAATCAGCCCCAGCATTTT	CASSPRTGGNQPQHF
NA	TRBD1	TRBV12-3/TRBV12-4	TRBJ2-7	TGTGCCAGCAGGGGGACAGGAACCTACGAGCAGTACTTC	CASRGTGTYEQYF
NA	NA	TRBV19	TRBJ2-7	TGTGCCAGTAGTATAGGAGGTGCCATCTATTACGAGCAGTACTTC	CASSIGGAIYYEQYF
once	NA	TRBV6-4	TRBJ2-3	TGTGCCAGCAGTGAGAAGTCGGGAGCCGGGGCAGATACGCAGTATTTT	CASSEKSGAGADTQYF
NA	NA	TRBV6-5	TRBJ2-5	TGTGCCAGCAGTTACGACGGGGAAGAGACCCAGTACTTC	CASSYDGEETQYF
NA	NA	TRBV5-6	TRBJ1-1	TGTGCCAGCAGCTTGCAAGACACTGAAGCTTTCTTT	CASSLQDTEAFF
NA	TRBD2	TRBV2	TRBJ2-1	TGTGCCAGTACTGAGCGGGAGACCCATACTGAGTCGTTCTTC	CASTERETHTESFF
NA	TRBD1	TRBV2	TRBJ2-1	TGTGCCAGCAGTGGCCGGGACAGGGGTTACAATGAGCAGTTCTTC	CASSGRDRGYNEQFF
NA	TRBD2	TRBV24-1	TRBJ2-1	TGTGCCACCAGTGATTGGGGGGTGACTAGCGGAGGCTCCTACAATGAGCAGTTCTTC	CATSDWGVTSGGSYNEQFF
NA	NA	TRBV7-9	TRBJ2-3	TGTGCCAGCAGCTTCATTACGAACAGGGCTCCAGATACGCAGTATTTT	CASSFITNRAPDTQYF
NA	NA	TRBV19	TRBJ1-6	TGTGCCAGTAGTATAGGGTCTCGCCCCATCCAATCACCCCTCCACTTT	CASSIGSRPIQSPLHF
NA	NA	TRBV6-4	TRBJ2-1	TGTGCCAGCAGTGAGAGAATCTACAATGAGCAGTTCTTC	CASSERIYNEQFF
NA	NA	TRBV7-2	TRBJ1-2	TGTGCCAGCAGCGATCCTACAGTTCATCATAGGGGCTACACCTTC	CASSDPTVHHRGYTF
NA	NA	TRBV24-1	TRBJ2-7	TGTGCCACCAGTGCCGCACGGATCCCGCCCTACGAGCAGTACTTC	CATSAARIPPYEQYF
NA	NA	TRBV13	TRBJ1-2	TGTGCCAGCAGCCAGGATAACTATGGCTACACCTTC	CASSQDNYGYTF
NA	NA	TRBV6-5	TRBJ2-7	TGTGCCAGCAGACCCGGGACTTCCCTCTCTGAGTACTTC	CASRPGTSLSEYF
NA	NA	TRBV19	TRBJ1-5	TGTGCCAGCCAGACGAGACCGCATGCGTACCTCAATCAGCCCCAGCATTTT	CASQTRPHAYLNQPQHF
NA	NA	TRBV20-1	TRBJ2-7	TGCAGTGCTAGAGTGGGCTACGAGCAGTACTTC	CSARVGYEQYF
NA	NA	TRBV5-4	TRBJ1-1	TGTGCCAGCAGCCCAGGGGACCTCCCGGCTTTCTTT	CASSPGDLPAFF
NA	TRBD1	TRBV29-1	TRBJ1-4	TGCAGCATTGGACAGGGAACAACTAATGAAAAACTGTTTTTT	CSIGQGTTNEKLFF
NA	NA	TRBV29-1	TRBJ2-1	TGCAGCGTTGGGGGCGGGATACACAATGAGCAGTTCTTC	CSVGGGIHNEQFF